This TCR beta chain came from a study of cytomegalovirus exposure and HLA in healthy donors. Study at large: Clustering assigned over 70% of the approximately 390 genotyped donors to the Caucasian-associated ancestry cluster. Regarding the study as a whole: Through in vitro validation, a few CMV-associated chains were shown to be specific for CMV antigens. Researchers had no immune exposure information except CMV serostatus available. The authors later linked a missense DCLRE1C variant to TCR beta V- and J-gene trimming.

Worth noting for this clone: Its antigen is not known.

The CDR3 consists of 15 residues. The V segment lost 0 bases and the J segment 5 bases; nucleotides outside the gene matches: 8. Germline loops: CDR1 GTSNPN, CDR2 SVGIG (reference sequence). Primers: 60 Vbeta forward and 13 Jbeta reverse. Using immunoSEQ multiplex PCR, the repertoire was profiled, and TCRdb retains in-frame clones only, with some absent. The sample consists of around 150,000 clones, over 60% of them appearing once. This chain connects TRBV30 to TRBJ2-5; TRBD2 matches 8 bases. Material for sequencing was PBMCs. This clonotype was obtained from a man aged 35-49 years in good health and CMV-seronegative. In DNA, the CDR3 is TGTGCCTGGAGTGTAGGTAATAGCGGGGCCGAGACCCAGTACTTC. Translating gives CAWSVGNSGAETQYF.